Included here is one T cell receptor beta chain sequence, with context. Its antigen is unknown. The data stem from a study of T-cell memory formation after mild COVID-19. About the study: Clustering of TCRs was largely donor specific.

TCRdb redid the calling of the 5' RACE reads with MiXCR, one entry per CDR3 protein. The repertoire consists of around 250,000 distinct CDR3 sequences, with over 9% occurring once and the leading ten covering around 21%. General study findings and limits: A balance of CD4 and CD8 characterized clones contracting day 15 to 85, whereas later expanders leaned CD4+. Pre-infection memory held some responding clones, suggesting pre-existing cross-reactive T cells responded. Contracting CD4+ clones sat mainly in CM and EM; CD8+ in EMRA.

Sample: PBMCs or a T cell subset sorted from them (not recorded which). This TCR derives from a man aged 18 to 29 who had mild COVID-19 (a few samples of this study predate the infection). Cell type and time point are not known.

CDR3 nucleotides: TGTGCCAGCAGCTTAGAGGGACATATTAGCCAGCCCCAGCATTTT. This translates into CASSLEGHISQPQHF. This rearrangement joins TRBV7-8 to TRBJ1-5; tentatively, D is TRBD1 (6 bases). V lost 1 base and J lost 7, with 14 bases in between. The CDR3 covers 15 residues. Germline assignment: CDR1 SGHVS and CDR2 FQNEAQ.